What follows describes a single TCR beta chain. The target antigen is unknown. The data stem from a study of cytomegalovirus exposure and HLA in healthy donors. The study's findings and limits: A later analysis reportedly found that, within productive TCRs, an Asian-associated ancestry cluster had fewer N-insertions than the mean observed across the roughly 730 donors.

It was with 60 Vbeta and 13 Jbeta primers that the PCR ran. The method was immunoSEQ multiplex PCR; TCRdb's version includes in-frame clones alone and lacks a portion of them. The sample contains 150,000 to 200,000 clones, 75% to 85% of which appear only once. Germline trimming cut 2 bases from V and 2 bases from J; bases unmatched to any gene: 1. The CDR3 is 14 residues long. Germline CDR1 reads SGHVS; CDR2 reads FNYEAQ. V usage is TRBV7-6 and J usage is TRBJ2-5, with 8 bases that match TRBD2. Source material: PBMCs. This sequence originates from a woman aged 18 to 35 in good health and CMV-seropositive. This chain's CDR3 is CASSLSGSQETQYF. CDR3 bases: TGTGCCAGCAGCTTAAGCGGGAGTCAAGAGACCCAGTACTTC.